These T cell receptor beta chains were read from a single sample in a study of blood T cell repertoires in COVID-19. Clones were sequenced by immunoSEQ multiplex PCR, and TCRdb holds only the in-frame ones, with some missing. The table shows 190,000 or so clones, with more than 75% occurring only once. The specimen was peripheral blood. Receptors originate from a man aged 40-50 years with active or convalescent COVID-19. The CDR3 runs from the conserved cysteine through the conserved F or W. A D gene is named only where the DNA matches it firmly. Not every row has a clone size; where given, it reads once, few, many or a size class.

TRBV28	TRBJ2-2	NA	TRBD2	TGTGCCAGCAGTCCCAGACTAGCGGGGGTCGGGGAGCTGTTTTTT	CASSPRLAGVGELFF
TRBV24-1	TRBJ1-4	NA	NA	TGTGCCACCAGTGATAACCAAGGGGGATCTAATGAAAAACTGTTTTTT	CATSDNQGGSNEKLFF
TRBV30	TRBJ1-1	NA	NA	TGTGCCTGGAGTGTAGATTCGGGAAAATACACTGAAGCTTTCTTT	CAWSVDSGKYTEAFF
TRBV27	TRBJ1-1	NA	TRBD1	TGTGCCAGCAGCCCAGGACAGGGTCGGAACACTGAAGCTTTCTTT	CASSPGQGRNTEAFF
TRBV5-1	TRBJ2-1	NA	TRBD2	TGCGCCAGCAGACCCCCGGGACTAGGAACCTACAATGAGCAGTTCTTC	CASRPPGLGTYNEQFF
TRBV4-1	TRBJ2-1	NA	TRBD2	TGCGCCAGCAGCCAAGTAGCGGGAACCTACAATGAGCAGTTCTTC	CASSQVAGTYNEQFF
TRBV9	TRBJ2-7	few	NA	TGTGCCAGCAACCCGGCGGGGACAGTCGCTAACGAGCAGTACTTC	CASNPAGTVANEQYF
TRBV30	TRBJ2-1	NA	NA	TGTGCCTGGAGTGGTTCGGGCAATGAGCAGTTCTTC	CAWSGSGNEQFF
TRBV9	TRBJ2-1	NA	TRBD2	TGTGCCAGCAGCCCCGGGGGGAGCTCCTACAATGAGCAGTTCTTC	CASSPGGSSYNEQFF
TRBV5-1	TRBJ2-7	NA	TRBD2	TGCGCCAGCAGCTCGACTAGCGGTTACCACGAGCAGTACTTC	CASSSTSGYHEQYF
TRBV5-4	TRBJ2-7	NA	NA	TGTGCCAGCAGCTTGGCAGACAATATCTACGAGCAGTACTTC	CASSLADNIYEQYF
TRBV6-2/TRBV6-3	TRBJ2-5	NA	NA	TGTGCCAGCAGTTACTCTTCGACAAGAGGGATCCAAGAGACCCAGTACTTC	CASSYSSTRGIQETQYF
TRBV5-8	TRBJ1-2	NA	TRBD1	TGTGCCAGCAGCACCCGGGACAGGGCGTATGGCTACACCTTC	CASSTRDRAYGYTF
TRBV28	TRBJ2-7	NA	NA	TGTGCCAGCAGTTTAATTAGGGGTCGTGGGAATTCCTACGAGCAGTACTTC	CASSLIRGRGNSYEQYF
TRBV18	TRBJ2-7	NA	TRBD1	TGTGCCAGCTCACCTGGACAGGTGGGATCCGAGCAGTACTTC	CASSPGQVGSEQYF
TRBV27	TRBJ1-2	NA	TRBD1	TGTGCCAGCAGTTATGCCGGGACAGGGGTAGGGGGCTACACCTTC	CASSYAGTGVGGYTF
TRBV4-2	TRBJ1-1	NA	NA	TGTGCCAGCAGCCAAGCCCGAGGGGGGGCGAACACTGAAGCTTTCTTT	CASSQARGGANTEAFF
TRBV9	TRBJ2-3	NA	TRBD2	TGTGCCAGCAGCGCACTTAGCGGGGAGCGGGATACGCAGTATTTT	CASSALSGERDTQYF
TRBV12-5	TRBJ1-2	NA	NA	TGTGCTAGTGGTTTGGAAACAGGGTACTATGGCTACACCTTC	CASGLETGYYGYTF
TRBV7-9	TRBJ2-3	NA	TRBD2	TGTGCCAGCAGCCAACCCCGAACTAGCGGGGGGGAGTATACGCAGTATTTT	CASSQPRTSGGEYTQYF
TRBV23-1	TRBJ2-5	NA	TRBD1	TGCGCCAGCAGTCAAGTGACAGGGGAGGAGACCCAGTACTTC	CASSQVTGEETQYF
TRBV19	TRBJ1-3	NA	NA	TGTGCCACCGCGACAGACCCTGGAAACACCATATATTTT	CATATDPGNTIYF
TRBV19	TRBJ1-1	NA	TRBD1	TGTGCCAGCGACTTCGGACAGGGCGGCACTGAAGCTTTCTTT	CASDFGQGGTEAFF
TRBV19	TRBJ2-1	NA	TRBD2	TGTGCCAGTAGTCGCCGCCTAGCGGGGGCAAGCTCCTACAATGAGCAGTTCTTC	CASSRRLAGASSYNEQFF
TRBV5-6	TRBJ2-7	NA	NA	TGTGCCAGCAGCTTGTATGTTACAGGGTTGGGCTCCTACGAGCAGTACTTC	CASSLYVTGLGSYEQYF
TRBV6-4	TRBJ2-7	NA	NA	TGTGCCAGCGGATGGGGAAGGGGGATTACCTACGAGCAGTACTTC	CASGWGRGITYEQYF
TRBV6-6	TRBJ1-5	NA	NA	TGTGCCAGTTATACAGGGTCCCATAGCAATCAGCCCCAGCATTTT	CASYTGSHSNQPQHF
TRBV28	TRBJ1-2	NA	NA	TGTGCCAGCAGACAGGAGAACTATGGCTACACCTTC	CASRQENYGYTF
TRBV9	TRBJ1-2	NA	NA	TGTGCCAGCAGCCCCATGAACTATGGCTACACCTTC	CASSPMNYGYTF
TRBV6-5	TRBJ1-2	once	TRBD1	TGTGCCAGCAGTACAGCTCCCGGGACAGCCTATGGCTACACCTTC	CASSTAPGTAYGYTF
TRBV2	TRBJ1-1	NA	TRBD1	TGTGCCAGCAGACAGGGGGTAGGGACTGAAGCTTTCTTT	CASRQGVGTEAFF
TRBV6-5	TRBJ1-4	NA	TRBD1	TGTGCCAGCAAGAGGGGGCCTATTCTTAATGAAAAACTGTTTTTT	CASKRGPILNEKLFF
TRBV6-4	TRBJ2-3	NA	TRBD2	TGTGCCAGCAGTGACCCCACTGGACTAGCGGGGCTTAGCACAGATACGCAGTATTTT	CASSDPTGLAGLSTDTQYF
TRBV5-4	TRBJ2-1	NA	TRBD2	TGTGCCAGCAGCTTGTACAGCGGGGGTCTCAATGAGCAGTTCTTC	CASSLYSGGLNEQFF
TRBV10-3	TRBJ2-4	NA	TRBD2	TGTGCCATCAGTGAGTCGAGGAGCGGGGGAGACATTCAGTACTTC	CAISESRSGGDIQYF
TRBV11-3	TRBJ2-7	NA	NA	TGTGCCAGCAGCTCCCGGGACTCCTACGAGCAGTACTTC	CASSSRDSYEQYF
TRBV6-5	TRBJ1-6	NA	TRBD1	TGTGCCAGCAGTTACGGACAGGGCCGAAATTCACCCCTCCACTTT	CASSYGQGRNSPLHF
TRBV6-4	TRBJ1-4	NA	NA	TGTGCCAGCAGTGCAGGGTTTGCAACTAATGAAAAACTGTTTTTT	CASSAGFATNEKLFF
TRBV10-3	TRBJ1-5	few	NA	TGTGCCATCAGTGAGATGGGGCAGAAGAACGATCCTTCCCAGCATTTT	CAISEMGQKNDPSQHF
TRBV6-2/TRBV6-3	TRBJ2-1	NA	TRBD2	TGTGCCAGCAGTTACAGTAAGCGGGGCTCCTACAATGAGCAGTTCTTC	CASSYSKRGSYNEQFF
TRBV2	TRBJ2-5	NA	TRBD1	TGTGCCAGCAACAAGGGGCAGGGGGTCCTCCAAGAGACCCAGTACTTC	CASNKGQGVLQETQYF
TRBV11-1	TRBJ2-3	NA	TRBD1	TGTGCCAGCAGCTTACCCGGGACAGCTAGCACAGATACGCAGTATTTT	CASSLPGTASTDTQYF
TRBV5-6	TRBJ1-4	NA	NA	TGTGCCAGCAGCCCCGGGACAATGAATGAAAAACTGTTTTTT	CASSPGTMNEKLFF
TRBV9	TRBJ1-2	NA	NA	TGTGCCAGCAGCGTAGGTGGGGGCACTGGCTACACCTTC	CASSVGGGTGYTF
TRBV3-1/TRBV3-2	TRBJ1-4	NA	TRBD1	TGTGCCAGCAGCTTCGGGACAGGGGAAGAAAAACTGTTTTTT	CASSFGTGEEKLFF
TRBV6-6	TRBJ2-6	NA	TRBD1	TGTGCCAGCAGGAGGGACAGCATCTCTGGGGCCAACGTCCTGACTTTC	CASRRDSISGANVLTF
TRBV5-4	TRBJ2-1	NA	NA	TGTGCCAGCAGACCGGGTCCTGCAGACAATGAGCAGTTCTTC	CASRPGPADNEQFF
TRBV7-9	TRBJ1-1	NA	NA	TGTGCCAGCAGCTTATACGCGGACAAGAGCACTGAAGCTTTCTTT	CASSLYADKSTEAFF
TRBV7-9	TRBJ1-5	NA	TRBD1	TGTGCCAGCAGCCCCCGACAGGGGGCTAATCAGCCCCAGCATTTT	CASSPRQGANQPQHF
TRBV7-2	TRBJ1-2	NA	NA	TGTGCCAGCAGCTTACCCAGGGAAAACTATGGCTACACCTTC	CASSLPRENYGYTF
TRBV5-6	TRBJ2-5	NA	NA	TGTGCCAGCAGCTTGAGGCGGGGTAGGAAAGAGACCCAGTACTTC	CASSLRRGRKETQYF
TRBV3-1/TRBV3-2	TRBJ2-5	NA	NA	TGTGCCAGCAGCCAAGGCAGCGGCACTGAGACCCAGTACTTC	CASSQGSGTETQYF
TRBV28	TRBJ1-5	few	TRBD1	TGTGCCAGCAGCAGGGGGGGCAATCAGCCCCAGCATTTT	CASSRGGNQPQHF
TRBV10-1	TRBJ2-7	many	TRBD2	TGCGCCAGCAGTGACCGACAAACTAGCGACTCCTACGAGCAGTACTTC	CASSDRQTSDSYEQYF